This TCR beta chain came from a study of CD8+CD57+ T cells in acquired aplastic anemia. Study as a whole: Mean DNA quantity obtained from sorted CD4+ and CD8+ cells was around 3.2 ug.

Findings and limits, study-wide: CD8+ Simpson's diversity in patients was not significantly different from that in controls. Overlapping CD8+ CDR3 repertoires of patients and controls contained some 30 shared sequences.

Profiling that covered TCR beta VDJ and CDR3 relied on genomic DNA as its template. MiXCR, run by TCRdb on the reads, gives a single entry per CDR3 protein. This sample has under 200,000 distinct CDR3 sequences, with 35% to 55% found just once. Per the germline V gene, CDR1 is MNHNS and CDR2 is SASEGT. The CDR3 contains 13 residues. Trimming removed 9 bases at V and 0 bases at J, with 8 bases between. The count of this clonotype is one. What it recognizes is unknown. The sequence derives from a human donor in good health. The J gene is TRBJ1-4, the V gene TRBV6-1; possibly TRBD1 for D (5 bases). Sequences were obtained from sorted CD4+, CD8+, or CD8+CD57+ T cells (not recorded which) from PBMCs. The CDR3 sequence is CASGGATNEKLFF. The CDR3 nucleotides are TGTGCCAGTGGGGGGGCAACTAATGAAAAACTGTTTTTT.